Listed below are T cell receptor beta chains from one sample, sequenced in a study of beta chain features in type 1 diabetes. Profiling relied on immunoSEQ multiplex PCR, and the TCRdb table lists in-frame clones only, not all of them. Of over 600,000 clones in the sample, approximately 13% were seen once. The sample taken for sequencing was naive CD4+ T cells from blood. The receptor source for this set is a man in his thirties or forties with type 1 diabetes. Each CDR3 is given with its conserved first and last residue. The order of the fields is D gene, V gene, J gene, clone size, CDR3 length, CDR3 protein, CDR3 DNA. D genes are given only for firm matches. Clone size is not always given. Where it is, it says once, few, many or a class for expanded clones.

.	TRBV28	TRBJ2-7	.	15	CASSYGGGGSYEQYF	TGTGCCAGCAGTTATGGGGGAGGCGGCTCCTACGAGCAGTACTTC
.	TRBV4-2	TRBJ1-5	.	17	CASSQEGSAVSNQPQHF	TGTGCCAGCAGCCAAGAAGGGTCTGCGGTTAGCAATCAGCCCCAGCATTTT
TRBD1	TRBV7-9	TRBJ1-6	few	15	CASSDRDSINSPLHF	TGTGCCAGCAGCGACCGGGACAGCATTAATTCACCCCTCCACTTT
.	TRBV28	TRBJ2-2	.	14	CASSFMGYTGELFF	TGTGCCAGCAGTTTCATGGGGTACACCGGGGAGCTGTTTTTT
.	TRBV7-6	TRBJ2-2	.	16	CASSLAGGVLTGELFF	TGTGCCAGCAGCTTAGCCGGTGGGGTTTTGACCGGGGAGCTGTTTTTT
TRBD1	TRBV6-5	TRBJ2-7	.	14	CASSPYADRGLEYF	TGTGCCAGCAGCCCTTACGCCGACAGGGGGCTGGAGTACTTC
.	TRBV6-1	TRBJ1-5	.	9	CASSEDQHF	TGTGCCAGCAGTGAGGACCAGCATTTT
.	TRBV7-2	TRBJ1-4	.	16	CASSLAPGRVNEKLFF	TGTGCCAGCAGCTTAGCACCGGGGAGGGTTAATGAAAAACTGTTTTTT
.	TRBV7-2	TRBJ2-7	.	11	CASSAIYEQYF	TGTGCCAGCAGCGCTATCTACGAGCAGTACTTC
.	TRBV4-1	TRBJ2-5	.	17	CASSHPPGGQLRGSQYF	TGCGCCAGCAGCCACCCCCCCGGGGGGCAGCTTAGAGGAAGCCAGTACTTC
.	TRBV7-8	TRBJ2-5	few	13	CASSLVAIETQYF	TGTGCCAGCAGCTTAGTCGCAATCGAGACCCAGTACTTC
TRBD1	TRBV10-3	TRBJ1-5	few	15	CAISERTGGNQPQHF	TGTGCCATCAGTGAGAGGACAGGGGGCAATCAGCCCCAGCATTTT
TRBD1	TRBV29-1	TRBJ1-5	few	12	CSVGQGRQPQHF	TGCAGCGTTGGACAGGGGCGTCAGCCCCAGCATTTT
.	TRBV19	TRBJ1-1	few	13	CASSTPVNTEAFF	TGTGCCAGTAGTACCCCGGTGAACACTGAAGCTTTCTTT
TRBD2	TRBV4-3	TRBJ2-3	.	16	CASSQDASGYTDTQYF	TGCGCCAGCAGCCAAGATGCTAGCGGGTACACAGATACGCAGTATTTT
.	TRBV29-1	TRBJ2-1	few	12	CSVEDPANEQFF	TGCAGCGTTGAAGACCCAGCCAATGAGCAGTTCTTC
TRBD2	TRBV7-9	TRBJ2-1	few	17	CASSLAYTSGLYNEQFF	TGTGCCAGCAGCTTAGCCTATACTAGCGGGTTATACAATGAGCAGTTCTTC
.	TRBV5-1	TRBJ2-7	few	13	CASSLGHVNEQYF	TGCGCCAGCAGCTTGGGACATGTAAACGAGCAGTACTTC
TRBD2	TRBV29-1	TRBJ2-3	.	12	CSVFTSADTQYF	TGCAGCGTCTTCACTAGCGCAGATACGCAGTATTTT
TRBD1	TRBV7-2	TRBJ1-6	few	17	CASSSLDRLHYSSPLHF	TGTGCCAGCAGCTCGCTGGACAGGTTACATTATAGTTCACCCCTCCACTTT
TRBD1	TRBV29-1	TRBJ1-2	few	15	CSVEILTGGIGGYTF	TGCAGCGTTGAGATCTTGACAGGGGGAATCGGTGGCTACACCTTC
TRBD1	TRBV19	TRBJ1-5	few	15	CASSITTGMPQPQHF	TGTGCCAGTAGTATCACGACAGGGATGCCTCAGCCCCAGCATTTT
TRBD1	TRBV7-8	TRBJ2-5	.	13	CASSPDRVRGQYF	TGTGCCAGCAGCCCCGACAGGGTAAGGGGCCAGTACTTC
.	TRBV2	TRBJ1-5	.	12	CASKKINQPQHF	TGTGCCAGCAAAAAGATCAATCAGCCCCAGCATTTT
TRBD1	TRBV18	TRBJ2-7	.	14	CASSPGQENYEQYF	TGTGCCAGCTCACCGGGACAGGAGAACTACGAGCAGTACTTC
.	TRBV6-1	TRBJ1-2	.	13	CASSVGANYGYTF	TGTGCCAGCAGTGTAGGAGCTAACTATGGCTACACCTTC
.	TRBV11-2	TRBJ2-3	few	16	CASSLPGSSLTDTQYF	TGTGCCAGCAGCCTCCCGGGTAGTTCTCTTACAGATACGCAGTATTTT
TRBD2	TRBV2	TRBJ2-2	.	14	CASSPSGDTGELFF	TGTGCCAGCAGTCCTAGCGGCGACACCGGGGAGCTGTTTTTT
.	TRBV5-1	TRBJ2-7	.	14	CASSFRGSTYEQYF	TGCGCCAGCAGCTTCCGGGGGTCCACCTACGAGCAGTACTTC
.	TRBV28	TRBJ2-7	.	15	CASSESGTNSYEQYF	TGTGCCAGCAGCGAGTCAGGGACCAACTCCTACGAGCAGTACTTC
.	TRBV18	TRBJ2-6	many	14	CASSPELGANVLTF	TGTGCCAGCTCACCAGAATTGGGGGCCAACGTCCTGACTTTC
.	TRBV9	TRBJ2-2	.	11	CASSAAGELFF	TGTGCCAGCAGCGCGGCCGGGGAGCTGTTTTTT
.	TRBV28	TRBJ2-7	.	12	CASFTSPYEQYF	TGTGCCAGCTTTACGAGTCCCTACGAGCAGTACTTC
TRBD1	TRBV6-6	TRBJ1-2	few	14	CASRDGQDNYGYTF	TGTGCCAGCAGGGATGGACAGGATAACTATGGCTACACCTTC
TRBD2	TRBV11-2	TRBJ2-3	.	17	CASSLDASGHGTDTQYF	TGTGCCAGCAGCTTAGACGCTAGCGGGCACGGCACAGATACGCAGTATTTT
.	TRBV2	TRBJ2-2	few	15	CASSESGPPTGELFF	TGTGCCAGCAGTGAATCGGGACCGCCGACCGGGGAGCTGTTTTTT
.	TRBV9	TRBJ1-2	few	13	CASSPPESYGYTF	TGTGCCAGCAGCCCCCCGGAAAGCTATGGCTACACCTTC
.	TRBV5-4	TRBJ2-1	.	16	CASSLGGTPSYNEQFF	TGTGCCAGCAGCTTGGGAGGGACTCCGTCCTACAATGAGCAGTTCTTC
TRBD2	TRBV30	TRBJ2-3	few	16	CAWSDKGSGATDTQYF	TGTGCCTGGAGTGATAAGGGTAGCGGGGCAACAGATACGCAGTATTTT
.	TRBV5-1	TRBJ2-3	few	15	CASSLADPGRDTQYF	TGCGCCAGCAGCTTGGCCGATCCGGGTCGGGATACGCAGTATTTT
.	TRBV2	TRBJ2-3	few	14	CASSEEGTTDTQYF	TGTGCCAGCAGTGAAGAGGGTACCACAGATACGCAGTATTTT
TRBD2	TRBV7-9	TRBJ2-7	few	14	CASSLGGSPYEQYF	TGTGCCAGCAGCTTAGGCGGGAGTCCCTACGAGCAGTACTTC
.	TRBV5-1	TRBJ2-7	few	12	CASSRSGYEQYF	TGCGCCAGCAGCCGTTCGGGCTACGAGCAGTACTTC